This T cell receptor beta chain was sequenced during a study of blood T cell repertoires in COVID-19. Study at large: Italy, Spain and the United States were the sources of the convalescent and acute COVID-19 samples.

CDR3 length: 15 amino acids. CDR1 and CDR2 from the germline V gene are SGHNT and YYREEE (reference sequence). The V gene lost 4 bases and the J gene lost 2 bases, with 14 bases spanning the gap. TCRdb's table, derived via immunoSEQ multiplex PCR, lists solely in-frame clones and lacks some. The data contain about 82,000 clones, about 82% of them singletons. This rearrangement joins TRBV5-4 to TRBJ2-3; possibly TRBD1 for D (5 bases). Sequences were obtained from peripheral blood. The TCR comes from a man older than 75 with active or convalescent COVID-19. The CDR3 sequence: CASSLLWGNTDTQYF. Written as DNA, the CDR3 is TGTGCCAGCAGCCTTTTGTGGGGCAACACAGATACGCAGTATTTT.